At least ten counts were recorded for the clone carrying this T cell receptor (beta chain). Amplified regions were TCR beta CDR3 sequences from RNA transcripts. The HTBI primer set drove a first-round RT-PCR of the TCR CDR3. Via MiXCR, TCRdb re-called the multiplex PCR reads, giving one row per CDR3 protein. Seen here are more than 300,000 distinct CDR3 sequences, 11% to 15% observed once, and the top ten hold roughly 9.6%. Looked up from germline, CDR1 is SNHLY and CDR2 is FYNNEI. V lost 4 bases to trimming and J lost 4 bases; unmatched junction nucleotides: 4. The CDR3 sequence is 14 residues long. This entry comes from a study of T cells in Graves' hyperthyroidism and ophthalmopathy.

The chain combines TRBV2 with TRBJ2-5, with 9 positions matching TRBD2. Sequenced: blood. This sequence originates from a woman between 55 and 75 years old with Graves' hyperthyroidism. Written as DNA, the CDR3 is TGTGCCAGCAGTGCTGCTAGCGGGATAGAGACCCAGTACTTC. Encoded protein: CASSAASGIETQYF.